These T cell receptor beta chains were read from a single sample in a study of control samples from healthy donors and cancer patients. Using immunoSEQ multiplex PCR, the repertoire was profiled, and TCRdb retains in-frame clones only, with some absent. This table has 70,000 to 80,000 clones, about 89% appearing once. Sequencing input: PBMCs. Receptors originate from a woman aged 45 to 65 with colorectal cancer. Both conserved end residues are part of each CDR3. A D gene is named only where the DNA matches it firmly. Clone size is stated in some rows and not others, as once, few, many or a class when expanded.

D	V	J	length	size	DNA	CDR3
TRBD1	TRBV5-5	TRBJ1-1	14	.	TGTGCCAGCAGCTCCGACAGGGGATGGGGTGAAGCTTTCTTT	CASSSDRGWGEAFF
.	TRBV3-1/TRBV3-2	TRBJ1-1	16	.	TGTGCCAGCAGCCAACAAAGTCCGCGGCGAGTCACTGAAGCTTTCTTT	CASSQQSPRRVTEAFF
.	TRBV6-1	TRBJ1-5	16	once	TGTGCCAGCAGTGAATTGATGTGGACAGTGGGGCAGCCCCAGCATTTT	CASSELMWTVGQPQHF
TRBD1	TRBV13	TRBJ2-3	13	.	TGTGCCAGCAGCTCAGGGGGCCCAGATACGCAGTATTTT	CASSSGGPDTQYF
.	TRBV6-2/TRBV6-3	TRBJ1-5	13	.	TGTGCCAGCAGTCTAGGCGGGGTCCAGCCCCAGCATTTT	CASSLGGVQPQHF
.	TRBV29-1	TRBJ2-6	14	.	TGCAGCGTTGAAGGCGTCTCTGGGGCCAACGTCCTGACTTTC	CSVEGVSGANVLTF
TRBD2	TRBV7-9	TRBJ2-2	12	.	TGTGCCAGCACCCGGGAGGCCGGGGAGCTGTTTTTT	CASTREAGELFF
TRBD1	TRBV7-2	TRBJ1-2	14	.	TGTGCCAGCAGCTTGGGACAGGGGAACTATGGCTACACCTTC	CASSLGQGNYGYTF
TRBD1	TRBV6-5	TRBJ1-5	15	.	TGTGCCAGCAGGTCCGACAGGGAGGGCAATCAGCCCCAGCATTTT	CASRSDREGNQPQHF
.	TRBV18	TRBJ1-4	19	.	TGTGCCAGCTCACAAAAGGGAGTTCGGCAGAATACTTATAATGAAAAACTGTTTTTT	CASSQKGVRQNTYNEKLFF
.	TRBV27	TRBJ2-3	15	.	TGTGCCAGCAGTTTTAGACCCAGCGGCACAGATACGCAGTATTTT	CASSFRPSGTDTQYF
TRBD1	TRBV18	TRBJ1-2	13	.	TGTGCCAGCGCCTACAACAGGGGCGGCGGCTACACCTTC	CASAYNRGGGYTF
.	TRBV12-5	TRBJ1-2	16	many	TGTGCTAGTGGTTTGGTACCTGACACCCCAGACTATGGCTACACCTTC	CASGLVPDTPDYGYTF
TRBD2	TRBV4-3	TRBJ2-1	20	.	TGCGCCAGCAGCCAACGATACGACGGGAGCGGGGGGGCCTCCTACAATGAGCAGTTCTTC	CASSQRYDGSGGASYNEQFF
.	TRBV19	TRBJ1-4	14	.	TGTGCCAGTAGTCTGGCAGGGGATAATGAAAAACTGTTTTTT	CASSLAGDNEKLFF